Listed below are T cell receptor beta chains from one sample, sequenced in a study of cytotoxic CD8 clonotypes in ibrutinib-treated CLL. Produced via immunoSEQ multiplex PCR; TCRdb's table is partial and in-frame only. The data hold about 160,000 clones, with 81% observed a single time. The sample consisted of PBMCs, taken after 12 months of ibrutinib treatment. These receptors all come from a human donor with chronic lymphocytic leukemia. CDR3s include the opening cysteine and the closing phenylalanine or tryptophan. The D gene is left open where the match is weak. Only some rows state a clone size, as once, few, many or a class for expanded clones.

D gene: TRBD1
clone size: NA
V gene: TRBV28
J gene: TRBJ1-2
CDR3 protein: CASSTGQGRYGYTF
CDR3 DNA: TGTGCCAGCAGTACGGGACAGGGCAGATATGGCTACACCTTC

D gene: NA
clone size: few
V gene: TRBV10-3
J gene: TRBJ1-5
CDR3 protein: CAISAQEDALGSNQPQHF
CDR3 DNA: TGTGCCATCAGTGCGCAGGAGGACGCCCTAGGTAGCAATCAGCCCCAGCATTTT

D gene: TRBD1
clone size: NA
V gene: TRBV30
J gene: TRBJ1-4
CDR3 protein: CAWSLGQGGLFF
CDR3 DNA: TGTGCCTGGAGTCTAGGACAGGGAGGACTGTTTTTT

D gene: TRBD2
clone size: NA
V gene: TRBV28
J gene: TRBJ2-1
CDR3 protein: CASSSAGTSGRNEQFF
CDR3 DNA: TGTGCCAGCAGCTCAGCCGGGACTAGCGGGAGGAATGAGCAGTTCTTC

D gene: NA
clone size: NA
V gene: TRBV11-3
J gene: TRBJ2-6
CDR3 protein: CASSPGDGAGANVLTF
CDR3 DNA: TGTGCCAGCAGCCCGGGGGATGGCGCTGGGGCCAACGTCCTGACTTTC

D gene: TRBD1
clone size: NA
V gene: TRBV5-8
J gene: TRBJ2-7
CDR3 protein: CALDRGNYEQYF
CDR3 DNA: TGTGCCCTGGACAGGGGAAACTACGAGCAGTACTTC

D gene: NA
clone size: NA
V gene: TRBV9
J gene: TRBJ2-5
CDR3 protein: CASSEAMRGETQYF
CDR3 DNA: TGTGCCAGCAGCGAGGCTATGAGGGGAGAGACCCAGTACTTC

D gene: NA
clone size: NA
V gene: TRBV12-2
J gene: TRBJ2-7
CDR3 protein: CASRLPVEQYF
CDR3 DNA: TGTGCAAGTCGCTTACCAGTAGAGCAGTACTTC

D gene: NA
clone size: NA
V gene: TRBV27
J gene: TRBJ1-4
CDR3 protein: CASSSATNEKLFF
CDR3 DNA: TGTGCCAGCAGTTCTGCAACTAATGAAAAACTGTTTTTT

D gene: TRBD2
clone size: NA
V gene: TRBV7-2
J gene: TRBJ2-3
CDR3 protein: CASSEYSLAGGHTDTQYF
CDR3 DNA: TGTGCCAGCAGCGAGTACTCATTAGCGGGAGGTCACACAGATACGCAGTATTTT

D gene: NA
clone size: NA
V gene: TRBV18
J gene: TRBJ2-5
CDR3 protein: CASSPPVHQETQYF
CDR3 DNA: TGTGCCAGCTCACCACCAGTCCATCAAGAGACCCAGTACTTC